The present T cell receptor beta chain was sequenced within a study of cytomegalovirus exposure and HLA in healthy donors. Study-level findings and limits: Later analysis found that TCR beta chains associated with HLA were more clonally expanded than other, equally common chains.

CDR1 is ENHRY, CDR2 SYGVKD, per germline. J was trimmed by 1 base and V by 7 bases; bases with no gene match: 6. The CDR3 runs to 14 residues. Use of 60 Vbeta and 13 Jbeta primers characterized the PCR. The data were produced by immunoSEQ multiplex PCR, yet TCRdb's version contains in-frame clones alone and is incomplete. The sample lists roughly 110,000 clones, less than 70% seen once, with 2% to 2.5% in the top ten. For this clone: As yet, its antigen is unknown.

The receptor was derived from a woman aged 30 to 39 in good health and CMV-seronegative. The specimen was PBMCs. The chain has TRBV10-3 and TRBJ1-1; 7 bases fit TRBD1. CDR3 residues: CAITPGQRNTEAFF. The CDR3 DNA is TGTGCCATCACCCCGGGACAGAGGAACACTGAAGCTTTCTTT.